These T cell receptor beta chains were read from a single sample in a study of T cell clones after liver transplantation. Sequencing used immunoSEQ multiplex PCR; TCRdb keeps in-frame clones, though not all of them. Here the sample spans roughly 19,000 clones, just under 80% being singletons. This material consisted of CD8+ T cells from blood, taken around 52 months after liver transplant. Receptors originate from a human patient who received a liver transplant. Some of the T cells might come from the graft donor. Each CDR3 is given with its conserved first and last residue. The D gene is left open where the match is weak. Size is omitted from some rows. Given values are once, few, many or a class for expanded clones.

clone_size	v_call	j_call	d_call	cdr3_nt	cdr3_aa
NA	TRBV6-6	TRBJ2-5	NA	TGTGCCAGCAAAAGTGAAGAGACCCAGTACTTC	CASKSEETQYF
NA	TRBV29-1	TRBJ2-7	TRBD1	TGCAGCGTTGAGAGGGGACAGGGCTACGAGCAGTACTTC	CSVERGQGYEQYF
NA	TRBV6-1	TRBJ2-7	NA	TGTGCCAGCAGTGGGTGGGAATCCTACGAGCAGTACTTC	CASSGWESYEQYF
NA	TRBV4-1	TRBJ1-1	NA	TGCGCCAGCGGTCTAGGTGGTCGGGCTGAAGCTTTCTTT	CASGLGGRAEAFF
NA	TRBV7-9	TRBJ2-7	NA	TGTGCCAGCAGCATCGAGGGGGTCCACGAGCAGTACTTC	CASSIEGVHEQYF
once	TRBV28	TRBJ2-7	TRBD1	TGTGCCAGCAGTTTGACAGGGGCGCACGAGCAGTACTTC	CASSLTGAHEQYF
NA	TRBV5-8	TRBJ1-2	NA	TGTGCCAGCAGCCCCACCCTCCCGGAGGCAGAGGCTCGCTATGGCTACACCTTC	CASSPTLPEAEARYGYTF
NA	TRBV28	TRBJ1-2	TRBD1	TGTGCCAGCATCAATCAGGGGGCTTTTTATGGCTACACCTTC	CASINQGAFYGYTF
NA	TRBV27	TRBJ1-5	NA	TGTGCCAGCAGTCCGTTCACAGGTAACAATCAGCCCCAGCATTTT	CASSPFTGNNQPQHF
NA	TRBV6-1	TRBJ2-1	NA	TGTGCCAGCAGTGTTCACGGCAATGAGCAGTTCTTC	CASSVHGNEQFF
NA	TRBV7-9	TRBJ2-2	NA	TGTGCCGGGGCCTCTGGATCGGAGATGAACACCGGGGAGCTGTTTTTT	CAGASGSEMNTGELFF
few	TRBV4-2	TRBJ1-6	NA	TGTGCCAGCAGCCAAGTGAGGGTGGGAGTCTCCTATAATTCACCCCTCCACTTT	CASSQVRVGVSYNSPLHF
NA	TRBV2	TRBJ2-7	NA	TGTGCCAGCATCCCCCGTGGAGGGGCAGAGGACGAGCAGTACTTC	CASIPRGGAEDEQYF
NA	TRBV6-1	TRBJ1-6	NA	TGTGCCAGCAGTGACTCGCCCGGCTTGTCACCCCTCCACTTT	CASSDSPGLSPLHF
NA	TRBV10-1	TRBJ2-7	NA	TGCGCCAGCAGTGACGGCGTTCCGGATAGCTACGAGCAGTACTTC	CASSDGVPDSYEQYF
NA	TRBV15	TRBJ1-5	NA	TGTGCCACCAGCGGTTTCCGGGGGCAGCCCCAGCATTTT	CATSGFRGQPQHF
medium-sized	TRBV21-1	TRBJ1-6	NA	TGTGCCAGGCCGGGACAGGGAAATTCACCCCTCCACTTT	CARPGQGNSPLHF
once	TRBV4-1	TRBJ1-5	NA	TGCGCCAGCAGCCAACACTCGAACGGACCGAGCAATCAGCCCCAGCATTTT	CASSQHSNGPSNQPQHF
medium-sized	TRBV13	TRBJ2-7	NA	TGTGCCAGCAGCCCCAACTACGAGCAGTACTTC	CASSPNYEQYF
once	TRBV10-1	TRBJ2-2	TRBD1	TGCGCCAGCAGTGAGGCAATCCAGGGGGTGGAGAGCACCGGGGAGCTGTTTTTT	CASSEAIQGVESTGELFF
NA	TRBV4-1	TRBJ2-1	NA	TGCGCCAGCAGCCAATCGGACAGCTACAATGAGCAGTTCTTC	CASSQSDSYNEQFF
NA	TRBV4-1	TRBJ1-1	NA	TGCGCCAGCAGCCAAGTAGGTTTAGGACTGATCACTGAAGCTTTCTTT	CASSQVGLGLITEAFF
NA	TRBV28	TRBJ2-7	TRBD1	TGTGCCAGCAGCTTCTCCGGGACAGGGGTATTCTACGAGCAGTACTTC	CASSFSGTGVFYEQYF
NA	TRBV7-8	TRBJ2-2	NA	TGTGCCAGCAGCTTTTACGCCACGAACACCGGGGAGCTGTTTTTT	CASSFYATNTGELFF
NA	TRBV27	TRBJ1-3	NA	TGTGCCAGCAGTTTGGTTTTTCCTGGCACCATATATTTT	CASSLVFPGTIYF
NA	TRBV7-6	TRBJ2-7	NA	TGTGCCAGCAGCTTAACGGACAGTCCGACTTCCGAGCAGTACTTC	CASSLTDSPTSEQYF
NA	TRBV27	TRBJ1-1	NA	TGTGCCAGCAGTTCGGGACTTATGAACACTGAAGCTTTCTTT	CASSSGLMNTEAFF
NA	TRBV11-2	TRBJ2-1	NA	TGTGCCAGCAGCTCCACTAACACGGGGTACAATGAGCAGTTCTTC	CASSSTNTGYNEQFF
NA	TRBV9	TRBJ1-5	TRBD1	TGTGCCAGCAGCGTGACAGGGGCGGGTCAGCCCCAGCATTTT	CASSVTGAGQPQHF
NA	TRBV6-1	TRBJ1-2	TRBD1	TGTGCCAGCAGTGAAGGGACAGGGCCATATAACTATGGCTACACCTTC	CASSEGTGPYNYGYTF
NA	TRBV2	TRBJ1-2	TRBD1	TGTGCCAGCAGCCAGGGGGATAGTATGAGCTATGGCTACACCTTC	CASSQGDSMSYGYTF
NA	TRBV5-6	TRBJ1-1	NA	TGTGCCAGCAGCCATAGAACAGGGTATGCTGAAGCTTTCTTT	CASSHRTGYAEAFF
NA	TRBV14	TRBJ1-2	NA	TGTGCCAGCAGCCAAGGGCCAGTCTATGGCTACACCTTC	CASSQGPVYGYTF
few	TRBV29-1	TRBJ2-7	TRBD1	TGCAGCGTTGAAGATTGGGGACAGGGAAGCTACGAGCAGTACTTC	CSVEDWGQGSYEQYF
NA	TRBV7-8	TRBJ1-1	NA	TGTGCCAGCAGCTTAAGTTCAAGTGAAGCTTTCTTT	CASSLSSSEAFF
few	TRBV7-9	TRBJ2-1	NA	TGTGCCAGCAGTAGTCTAACGAGCTCCTACAATGAGCAGTTCTTC	CASSSLTSSYNEQFF
NA	TRBV7-9	TRBJ2-7	TRBD1	TGTGCCAGCAGCTTCTCGTTGGGACAGGGCTCCTACGAGCAGTACTTC	CASSFSLGQGSYEQYF
NA	TRBV9	TRBJ2-3	NA	TGTGCCAGCAGCGCCCCCGGTGGGCGGGGTGGAGATACGCAGTATTTT	CASSAPGGRGGDTQYF
NA	TRBV13	TRBJ1-1	TRBD1	TGTGCCAGCAGCCGTACTACAGGGGGCGATGAAGCTTTCTTT	CASSRTTGGDEAFF
once	TRBV6-5	TRBJ2-3	NA	TGTGCCAGCAGTTACGACAGCTCGGGAACAGATACGCAGTATTTT	CASSYDSSGTDTQYF
NA	TRBV2	TRBJ2-7	NA	TGTGCCAGCAGTGAATTGGCAGTCTCCTACGAGCAGTACTTC	CASSELAVSYEQYF
NA	TRBV27	TRBJ2-1	TRBD1	TGTGCCACCACACAGGGACAGGGTTACAATGAGCAGTTCTTC	CATTQGQGYNEQFF
NA	TRBV21-1	TRBJ2-2	NA	TGTGCCAGCAGCAAAGCGCGAGGGGACAGGATATTGCCGACCGGGGAGCTGTTTTTT	CASSKARGDRILPTGELFF
NA	TRBV6-5	TRBJ2-1	TRBD1	TGTGCCAGCAGTACAGGGGGCAGGGACAATGAGCAGTTCTTC	CASSTGGRDNEQFF
few	TRBV19	TRBJ1-2	NA	TGTGCCAGTAAGGAGGGCGGCTATGGCTACACCTTC	CASKEGGYGYTF
NA	TRBV6-5	TRBJ1-1	NA	TGTGCCAGCAGTTACTACGGAGACCACACTGAAGCTTTCTTT	CASSYYGDHTEAFF
few	TRBV5-1	TRBJ1-5	NA	TGCGCGTTAGTAGGGGGTTGTTGCAATCAGCCCCAGCATTTT	CALVGGCCNQPQHF
many	TRBV28	TRBJ2-7	NA	TGTGCCAGCAGTAGGAGGGTTCTCTCCTACGAGCAGTACTTC	CASSRRVLSYEQYF
NA	TRBV6-5	TRBJ1-2	NA	TGTGCCAGCAGTTATAGTGACTATGGCTACACCTTC	CASSYSDYGYTF
NA	TRBV2	TRBJ2-5	NA	TGTGCCAGCATCCAGGCCGGGGGCGAAGAGACCCAGTACTTC	CASIQAGGEETQYF
NA	TRBV29-1	TRBJ2-1	NA	TGCAGCGTTGAAGAGACTGGACAGCTTAACAATGAGCAGTTCTTC	CSVEETGQLNNEQFF
NA	TRBV2	TRBJ2-6	NA	TGTGCCAGCAGTGACCGTTTTCTTGAAGGCTCTGGGGCCAACGTCCTGACTTTC	CASSDRFLEGSGANVLTF
NA	TRBV20-1	TRBJ2-7	NA	TGCAGTGCTAGAGATGGGTACGAGCAGTACTTC	CSARDGYEQYF
few	TRBV28	TRBJ1-2	NA	TGTGCCAGCAGTTTCGGGCCAACTCCCTTAAACTATGGCTACACCTTC	CASSFGPTPLNYGYTF
once	TRBV14	TRBJ1-1	TRBD1	TGTGCCAGCAGGCCGACAGGGCCGAACACTGAAGCTTTCTTT	CASRPTGPNTEAFF
NA	TRBV6-6	TRBJ1-1	TRBD1	TGTGCCAGCAGTCTGACAGGGATAAACACTGAAGCTTTCTTT	CASSLTGINTEAFF
NA	TRBV19	TRBJ1-5	NA	TGTGCCAGTACCCTTAACCGAGACAGTTTCAATCAGCCCCAGCATTTT	CASTLNRDSFNQPQHF
NA	TRBV9	TRBJ1-1	NA	TGTGCCAGCAGCGTAGCGGAGGGAACTGAAGCTTTCTTT	CASSVAEGTEAFF